In this sample, the clone carrying this TCR beta chain turned up a few times. Germline lookup yields CDR1 SGHKS and CDR2 YYEKEE (reference sequence). This CDR3 spans 16 amino acids. Deletions cut 2 bases from V and 0 bases from J, with 12 bases between. The sample belongs to a study of CD8 T cells in ankylosing spondylitis. TCRdb re-derived calls from the 5' RACE reads in MiXCR, one entry per CDR3 protein. The data show about 88,000 distinct CDR3 sequences, around 25% seen once. The specimen sequenced was blood, either unsorted or a sorted T cell fraction (not recorded which). This receptor was taken from a male donor with ankylosing spondylitis or in good health (not recorded which). The rearrangement links TRBV5-5 to TRBJ1-5; D gene uncertain. This CDR3 reads CASSLSVATSNQPQHF. The CDR3 DNA is TGTGCCAGCAGCTTATCCGTGGCCACTAGCAATCAGCCCCAGCATTTT.